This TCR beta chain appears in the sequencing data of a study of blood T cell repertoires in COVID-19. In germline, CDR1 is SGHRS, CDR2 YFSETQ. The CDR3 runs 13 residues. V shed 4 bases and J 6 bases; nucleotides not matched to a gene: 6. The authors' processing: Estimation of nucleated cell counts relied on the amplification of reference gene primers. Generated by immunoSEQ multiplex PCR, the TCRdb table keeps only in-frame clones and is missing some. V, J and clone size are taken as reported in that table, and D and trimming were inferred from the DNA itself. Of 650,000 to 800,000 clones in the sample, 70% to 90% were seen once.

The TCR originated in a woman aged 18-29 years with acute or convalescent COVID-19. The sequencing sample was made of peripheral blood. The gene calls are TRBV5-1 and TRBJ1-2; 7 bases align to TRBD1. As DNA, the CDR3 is TGCGCCAGCAGCATCGGACAGGTAGATGGCTACACCTTC. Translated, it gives CASSIGQVDGYTF.